What follows are 11 T cell receptor beta chains derived from one specimen sequenced in a study of immune characterization of retroperitoneal liposarcoma. TCRdb analysed the PCR reads with MiXCR anew, one entry per CDR3 protein. The sample has about 6,600 distinct CDR3 sequences; 25% to 30% are singletons. The sample was tumor tissue. These receptors were taken from a female donor with retroperitoneal liposarcoma.

This clonotype was recorded only once. The chain has TRBV6-1 and TRBJ2-3, with TRBD2 matching over 14 bases. J gave up 6 bases and V 4 bases, and 6 bases lay outside the gene matches. The CDR3 is made up of 16 amino acids. Germline assignment: CDR1 MNHNS and CDR2 SASEGT. CDR3 sequence: CASSVSWTSGRDTQYF. Here the CDR3 DNA reads TGTGCCAGCAGTGTTAGTTGGACTAGCGGGAGGGATACGCAGTATTTT.

The chain recombines TRBV7-2 with TRBJ2-7; 7 bases are shared with TRBD2. Near its end, the DNA agrees better with TRBJ2-5, so the J call may be wrong. The germline V gene encodes CDR1 SGHTA and CDR2 FQGNSA. This CDR3 is 14 amino acids long. The CDR3: CASSWGWGGETQYF. The CDR3 DNA reads TGTGCCAGCAGCTGGGGGTGGGGAGGGGAGACCCAGTACTTC.

The V and J genes are TRBV3-1 and TRBJ2-7; TRBD2 matches at 8 bases. The ends lost 0 bases at V and 0 bases at J; junction bases unmatched: 7. Germline loops: CDR1 LGHDT, CDR2 YNNKEL (reference sequence). CDR3 length: 17 amino acids. CDR3 amino acids: CASSQDQLAASSYEQYF. As DNA, the CDR3 is TGTGCCAGCAGCCAAGATCAACTAGCGGCGAGCTCCTACGAGCAGTACTTC.

The CDR3 region has the DNA TGTGCCAGCAGCCTTTTGGGGACAGGGATTCAAGAGACCCAGTACTTC. Translating it yields CASSLLGTGIQETQYF. The chain has TRBV11-3 and TRBJ2-1, with TRBD1 matching 9 bases. The end of the DNA is better explained by TRBJ2-5, so the J call may be wrong. In germline, CDR1 is SGHNT, CDR2 YENEEA. This CDR3 is built from 16 residues.

Ten or more counts support this clonotype. The chain carries TRBV6-6 and TRBJ2-7; 7 bases fit TRBD1. Losses at the gene ends were 5 bases for V and 4 bases for J; bases not matched to a gene: 5. Per the germline V gene, CDR1 is MNHNY and CDR2 is SVGAGI (reference sequence). The CDR3 extends over 13 amino acids. The CDR3, as DNA: TGTGCCAGCAGTCCTGGGACAGCTTACGAGCAGTACTTC. Translating it yields CASSPGTAYEQYF.

This clonotype was found many times. The chain has TRBV10-3 and TRBJ2-7; the match to TRBD2 covers 10 bases. Germline loops: CDR1 ENHRY, CDR2 SYGVKD. This CDR3 region has 16 residues. Trimming cost V 2 bases and J 0 bases; bases outside gene matches: 4. The CDR3, as DNA: TGTGCCATCAGTGAGGGACTAGCGGACCTCTCCTACGAGCAGTACTTC. This codes for CAISEGLADLSYEQYF.

The chain carries TRBV7-6 and TRBJ2-1; no clear D gene. The J call may not be correct, given that the DNA end is closer to TRBJ2-7. Germline loops: CDR1 SGHVS, CDR2 FNYEAQ. This CDR3 spans 12 amino acids. The CDR3 bases are TGTGCCAGCAGCTTAAAAGGTTATGAGCAGTACTTC. Amino acid sequence: CASSLKGYEQYF.

The V call is TRBV6-1, the J call TRBJ2-1; TRBD2 matches at 9 bases. CDR3 length: 13 residues. In germline, CDR1 is MNHNS, CDR2 SASEGT. Trimming took 7 bases from V and 10 from J; bases not matched to a gene: 8. DNA of the CDR3: TGTGCCAGCAAGGATGGCGGGAGGGGGGAGCAGTTCTTC. Residues: CASKDGGRGEQFF.

The sample holds many counts of this clonotype. The chain joins TRBV11-1 to TRBJ2-5; the D call may be TRBD1 or TRBD2 (7 bases each). The CDR3 is 15 amino acids. V lost 4 bases, J lost 11 bases, and 23 bases lay in between. Germline values: CDR1 SGHAT, CDR2 FQDESV (reference sequence). This CDR3 is CASSSDRASGTLQYF. The DNA for the CDR3 is TGTGCCAGCAGCTCCGACAGGGCTAGCGGAACTTTGCAGTACTTC.

This clonotype was picked up many times. The V call is TRBV6-6, the J call TRBJ1-6; tentatively, D is TRBD1 (5 bases). This CDR3 contains 15 residues. The ends were cut back, 5 bases at V and 5 bases at J, with 13 bases in the middle. Germline-derived CDR1 and CDR2 are MNHNY and SVGAGI (reference sequence). Here the CDR3 reads CASSPPGINNSPLHF. CDR3 coding DNA: TGTGCCAGCAGTCCCCCAGGGATAAATAATTCACCCCTCCACTTT.

A few counts support this clonotype. The chain combines TRBV28 with TRBJ2-7, with D maybe TRBD2 (5 bases). Per the germline V gene, CDR1 is MDHEN and CDR2 is SYDVKM. The CDR3 totals 14 residues. The V and J ends lost 2 bases and 5 bases respectively, with 13 bases between them. CDR3 residues: CASSLRGLYHEQYF. The CDR3 DNA reads as TGTGCCAGCAGTTTACGAGGGCTTTACCACGAGCAGTACTTC.